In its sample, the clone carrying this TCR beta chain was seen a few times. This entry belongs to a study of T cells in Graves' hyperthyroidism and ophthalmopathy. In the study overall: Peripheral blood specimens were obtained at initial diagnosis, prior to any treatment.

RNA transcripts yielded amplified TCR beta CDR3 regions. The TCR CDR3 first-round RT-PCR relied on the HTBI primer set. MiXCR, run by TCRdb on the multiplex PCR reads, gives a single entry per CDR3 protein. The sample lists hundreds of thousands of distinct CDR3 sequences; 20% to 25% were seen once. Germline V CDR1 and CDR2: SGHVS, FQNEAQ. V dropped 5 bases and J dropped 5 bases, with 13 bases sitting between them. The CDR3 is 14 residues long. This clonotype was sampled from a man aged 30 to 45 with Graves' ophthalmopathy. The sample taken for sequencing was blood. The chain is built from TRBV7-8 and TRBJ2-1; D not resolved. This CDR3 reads CASSLRMLDNEQFF. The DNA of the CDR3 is TGTGCCAGCAGCCTCCGCATGTTAGACAATGAGCAGTTCTTC.